These 9 T cell receptor beta chains were all obtained from the same sample, sequenced in a study of PD-1 blockade in classical Hodgkin lymphoma. Only in-frame clones appear in the TCRdb table, and some are missing; sequencing was by immunoSEQ multiplex PCR. The data contain some 4,100 clones, approximately 68% of them singletons. Time point in this sample: cycle 4 day 1 (C4D1), after around six weeks of nivolumab. Every patient was affected by relapse after autologous stem cell transplantation, while exposure to brentuximab vedotin was not uniform. CD8+ T cells were isolated from thawed PBMCs by magnetic negative selection. The input for sequencing was CD8+ T cells from blood, taken before the fourth cycle of nivolumab. Receptors originate from a human donor with classical Hodgkin lymphoma.

The chain links TRBV4-3 to TRBJ1-2, with D hard to call. The germline V and J ends were trimmed by 2 bases and 0 bases, with 19 bases remaining between them. This CDR3 is 18 amino acids long. In germline, CDR1 is LGHNA, CDR2 YSLEER. The CDR3 loop is CASSQYKSPDPSNYGYTF. The CDR3 DNA reads TGCGCCAGCAGCCAATACAAGAGCCCGGACCCTTCTAACTATGGCTACACCTTC.

For the CDR3, the DNA is TGTGCCACCAATGGACAGGGACCCTACGAGCAGTACTTC. Protein: CATNGQGPYEQYF. This chain joins TRBV6-6 and TRBJ2-7, with 8 bases matching TRBD1. Per the germline V gene, CDR1 is MNHNY and CDR2 is SVGAGI (reference sequence). Germline trimming cut 10 bases from V and 2 bases from J; bases unmatched to any gene: 7. CDR3 length: 13 residues.

This sequence joins TRBV7-8 and TRBJ2-7; possible D gene TRBD2, 5 bases. The CDR3 runs to 16 residues. The germline CDR1 and CDR2 sequences are SGHVS and FQNEAQ. Trimming took off 5 bases at V and 0 bases at J, with 17 bases between the two ends. In DNA form, the CDR3 reads TGTGCCAGCAGCGAGGGAGAAACCATAAGCTCCTACGAGCAGTACGTC. Translated: CASSEGETISSYEQYV.

The V and J genes are TRBV30 and TRBJ2-1; 12 nucleotides agree with TRBD2. Germline V gives CDR1 GTSNPN, CDR2 SVGIG (reference sequence). The CDR3 spans 16 residues. Unmatched junction bases numbered 6, after V lost 2 bases and J lost 4 bases. The chain's CDR3 is CAWSPPSGRGYNEQFF. The CDR3 region has the DNA TGTGCCTGGAGTCCCCCTAGCGGGAGGGGTTACAATGAGCAGTTCTTC.

This clone was detected only once. J is TRBJ2-3 and V is TRBV5-1, with D possibly matching TRBD2 (6 bases). V was trimmed by 0 bases and J by 3 bases, leaving 11 bases between them. The germline V gene encodes CDR1 SGHRS and CDR2 YFSETQ. This CDR3 contains 15 residues. The CDR3 nucleotides are TGCGCCAGCAGCTTGGAAGGCGCGGGGACAGATACGCAGTATTTT. Translating gives CASSLEGAGTDTQYF.

The chain links TRBV5-4 to TRBJ1-1; perhaps TRBD1 as D (6 bases). Germline values: CDR1 SGHNT, CDR2 YYREEE (reference sequence). This CDR3 is 16 amino acids long. V gave up 1 base and J gave up 1 base, with 14 bases separating them. CDR3 sequence (DNA): TGTGCCAGCAGCTTGTGGCCCGGGACACCGAACACTGAAGCTTTCTTT. Protein: CASSLWPGTPNTEAFF.

The J gene is TRBJ1-4, the V gene TRBV28, with D perhaps matching TRBD1 (6 bases). The germline gives CDR1 MDHEN, CDR2 SYDVKM. CDR3 length: 15 amino acids. V lost 5 bases, J lost 6 bases, and 16 bases lay in between. The CDR3 protein is CASSGETGRYEKLFF. The CDR3 nucleotides are TGTGCCAGCAGTGGGGAGACAGGACGGTATGAAAAACTGTTTTTT.

The chain uses TRBV27 and TRBJ1-2; 9 positions match TRBD1. The CDR3 runs to 16 residues. CDR1 is MNHEY, CDR2 SMNVEV, per germline (reference sequence). J gave up 8 bases and V 2 bases, and 12 bases lay outside the gene matches. CDR3 amino acids: CASSLASDRGKEGYTF. Here the CDR3 DNA reads TGTGCCAGCAGTTTAGCGTCCGACAGGGGGAAGGAGGGCTACACCTTC.

The chain uses TRBV6-5 and TRBJ2-1; 7 nucleotides line up with TRBD2. Trimming removed 3 bases from V and 1 base from J; junction bases left unmatched: 6. CDR1 and CDR2 from the germline V gene are MNHEY and SVGAGI. The CDR3 is 16 residues long. The CDR3 DNA sequence: TGTGCCAGCAGTTATATGCGGGAGATTTCCTACAATGAGCAGTTCTTC. This gives the protein CASSYMREISYNEQFF.